This entry concerns a single T cell receptor (beta chain). The data belong to a study of blood T cell repertoires in COVID-19. At the level of the study: Specimens from acute and convalescent COVID-19 originated in the United States, Italy and Spain. From T cells, B-cell-depleted T cells, or PBMCs came the material, which was cDNA or gDNA.

V was trimmed by 4 bases and J by 7 bases, leaving 11 bases between them. Germline values: CDR1 MGHRA, CDR2 YSYEKL. The CDR3 is 13 amino acids. Sequenced by immunoSEQ multiplex PCR; TCRdb stores in-frame clones only, minus some. This table holds 280,000 or so clones, roughly 87% found once. The source is a young man with active or convalescent COVID-19. V gene TRBV4-1 combines with J gene TRBJ1-5; D remains ambiguous. Sequences were obtained from peripheral blood. The DNA of the CDR3 is TGCGCCAGCAGCCCCGTGGTTAGCCAGCCCCAGCATTTT. It translates to CASSPVVSQPQHF.